This T cell receptor (beta chain) was found in a study of blood T cell repertoires in COVID-19. Across the whole study: COVID-19 samples collected from the United States, Italy and Spain covered acute and convalescent phases. The cDNA or gDNA used as material had been derived from T cells, B-cell-depleted T cells, or PBMCs.

Authors' processing steps: By means of reference gene primer amplification, nucleated cell counts were estimated. This table comes from immunoSEQ multiplex PCR, and its TCRdb copy is limited to in-frame clones, with some not included. That table gives V, J and clone size, and the DNA gave D and trimming. The data hold more than 95,000 clones, with roughly 85% observed a single time. The sequenced sample consisted of peripheral blood. This clonotype originated in a human donor in a cohort sampled during active COVID-19.

For the CDR3, the DNA is TGTGCCAGCAGCCCCCCCGGGACAGCACAGGGCTACACCTTC. Translation: CASSPPGTAQGYTF. This chain joins TRBV7-9 and TRBJ1-2, with TRBD1 matching 7 bases. Trimming removed 5 bases from V and 8 bases from J; junction bases left unmatched: 11. Germline CDR1 reads SEHNR; CDR2 reads FQNEAQ (reference sequence). The CDR3 totals 14 residues.